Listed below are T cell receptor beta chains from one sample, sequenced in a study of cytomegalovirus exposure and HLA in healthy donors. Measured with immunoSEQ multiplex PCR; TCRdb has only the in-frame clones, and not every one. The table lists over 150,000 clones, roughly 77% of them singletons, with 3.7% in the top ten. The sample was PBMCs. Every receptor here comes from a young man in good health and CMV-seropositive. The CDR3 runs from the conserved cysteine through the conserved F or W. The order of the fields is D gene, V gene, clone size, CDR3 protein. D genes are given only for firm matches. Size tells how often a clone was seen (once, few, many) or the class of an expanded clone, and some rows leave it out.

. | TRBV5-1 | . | CASSFPRGNNEQFF
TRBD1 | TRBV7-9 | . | CASSLLLQGNYGYTF
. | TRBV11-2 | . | CATRQSNSPLHF
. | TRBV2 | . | CASSGTDEQYF
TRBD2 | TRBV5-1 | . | CASSPTSGANTGELFF
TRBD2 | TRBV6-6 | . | CASSSREGEQFF
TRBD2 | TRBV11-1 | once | CASSHPPGTRGYEQYF
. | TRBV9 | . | CASSVAGSGANVLTF
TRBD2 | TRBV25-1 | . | CASSGASGSYEQYF
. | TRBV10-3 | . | CAISEYKPEVGYTF
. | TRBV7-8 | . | CASSEAGAGQPQHF
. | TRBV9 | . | CASSARGGGSEQYF
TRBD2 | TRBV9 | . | CASNSGGTYEQFF
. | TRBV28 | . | CASNVNTDTEAFF
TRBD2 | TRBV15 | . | CATLLGGGDGLAEQYF
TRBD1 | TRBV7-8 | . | CASSRTGGREKLFF
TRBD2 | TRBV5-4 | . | CASSVSGGAYTGELFF
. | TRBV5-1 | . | CASSLTVGDTGELFF
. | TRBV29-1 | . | CSVETYRTDTQYF
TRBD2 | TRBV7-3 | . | CASSRLAGGLNPTGELFF
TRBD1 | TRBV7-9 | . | CASSIGQARDSPLHF
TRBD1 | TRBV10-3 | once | CATATGEDQPQHF
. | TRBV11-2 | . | CASSFYYEQYF
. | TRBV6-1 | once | CASSRGGWETQYF
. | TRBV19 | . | CASSILVGGSNQPQHF
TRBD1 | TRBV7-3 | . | CASTNTSAGGKETQYF
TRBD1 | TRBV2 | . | CARLDRRGTQYF
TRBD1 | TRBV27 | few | CASSLRTGSYGYTF
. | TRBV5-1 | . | CASSLSSAGGTEAFF
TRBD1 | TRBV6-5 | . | CASSYSSDRAVVTQYF
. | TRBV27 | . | CASSSIWSGANNEKLFF
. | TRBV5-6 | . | CASSYRETDTQYF
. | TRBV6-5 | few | CASSSLTAEAFF
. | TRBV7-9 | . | CASSRGEEKLFF
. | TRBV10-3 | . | CAIGPVNTEAFF
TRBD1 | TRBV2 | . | CASTGQGGQPQHF
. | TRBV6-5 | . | CASSYGGGNNQPQHF
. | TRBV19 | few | CASSMRDRYGYTF
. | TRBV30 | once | CAWSPGSVVEAFF